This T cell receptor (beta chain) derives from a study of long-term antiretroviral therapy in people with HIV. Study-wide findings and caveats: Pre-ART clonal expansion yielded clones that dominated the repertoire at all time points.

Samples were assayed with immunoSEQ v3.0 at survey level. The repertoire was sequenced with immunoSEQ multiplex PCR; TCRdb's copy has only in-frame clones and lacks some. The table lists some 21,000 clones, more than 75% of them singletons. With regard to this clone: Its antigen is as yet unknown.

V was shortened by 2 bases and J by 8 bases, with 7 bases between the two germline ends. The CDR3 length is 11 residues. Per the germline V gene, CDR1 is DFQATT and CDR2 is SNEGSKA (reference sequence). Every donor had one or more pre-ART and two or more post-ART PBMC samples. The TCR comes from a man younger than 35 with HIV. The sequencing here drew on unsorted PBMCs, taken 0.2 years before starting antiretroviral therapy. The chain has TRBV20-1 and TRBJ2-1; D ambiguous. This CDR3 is CSARFWDEQFF. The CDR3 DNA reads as TGCAGTGCTAGATTTTGGGATGAGCAGTTCTTC.